Detailed here is one TCR beta chain. Its antigen is as yet unknown. This sample was included in a study of PD-L1 blockade in urothelial cancer. Study overall: Male sex and bladder-origin urothelial cancer characterized twenty-five of the 29 patients. Study-wide results and caveats: Better survival was forecast by a pretreatment blood TCR clonality below the median.

Time point here: pretreatment peripheral blood. Synthetic TCR analog templates were spiked into each PCR. TCRdb's table, derived via immunoSEQ multiplex PCR, lists solely in-frame clones and lacks some. The repertoire holds 43,000 or so clones, with more than 75% as singletons. The TCR sequence derives from a man aged 55 to 69 with urothelial cancer. This specimen was PBMCs, taken around atezolizumab (anti-PD-L1) treatment.

The CDR3 sequence is CASSPQTSGSGETQYF. In DNA, the CDR3 is TGTGCCAGCAGCCCCCAGACTAGCGGGAGTGGGGAGACCCAGTACTTC. V is TRBV7-2 and J is TRBJ2-5; 12 bases agree with TRBD2. Germline V gives CDR1 SGHTA, CDR2 FQGNSA. The CDR3 has 16 residues. J lost 5 bases, V lost 5 bases, and 9 bases had no gene match. Variable domain in full (rest from reference TRBV7-2 and TRBJ2-5): GAGVSQSPSNKVTEKGKDVELRCDPISGHTALYWYRQSLGQGLEFLIYFQGNSAPDKSGLPSDRFSAERTGGSVSTLTIQRTQQEDSAVYLCASSPQTSGSGETQYFGPGTRLLVL.